Listed here are 19 T cell receptor beta chains from one sample, sequenced in a study of OX40 agonist ivuxolimab in advanced cancers. Clones were sequenced by immunoSEQ multiplex PCR, and TCRdb holds only the in-frame ones, with some missing. The sample holds roughly 60,000 clones, less than 90% seen once. This material consisted of CD4+ or CD8+ T cells sorted from blood, taken in a trial of the OX40 agonist ivuxolimab. Receptors originate from an adult with an advanced solid tumor such as melanoma, head and neck, liver or kidney cancer.

The CDR3 reads CASSLGAGGPGSHGGYTF. CDR3 DNA: TGCGCCAGCAGCTTGGGTGCGGGGGGTCCTGGATCCCACGGTGGCTACACCTTC. The rearrangement links TRBV5-1 to TRBJ1-2, with D maybe TRBD1 (5 bases). This CDR3 has 18 amino acids. V lost 0 bases and J 7 bases, leaving 25 bases between the germline ends. Germline V CDR1 and CDR2: SGHRS, YFSETQ.

This clone was recorded only once. The chain links TRBV5-1 to TRBJ2-7; 14 positions match TRBD2. J was trimmed by 3 bases and V by 2 bases; bases with no gene match: 7. The CDR3 runs to 17 residues. Germline-derived CDR1 and CDR2 are SGHRS and YFSETQ. DNA for the CDR3: TGCGCCAGCAGCTTTGGACTAGCGGGGGGACAAGTCTACGAGCAGTACTTC. This gives the protein CASSFGLAGGQVYEQYF.

This clone was seen a single time. The chain uses TRBV5-4 and TRBJ2-5, with D perhaps matching TRBD1 (6 bases). The ends were cut back, 4 bases at V and 1 base at J, with 17 bases in the middle. The CDR3 runs to 16 residues. Germline lookup yields CDR1 SGHNT and CDR2 YYREEE (reference sequence). The CDR3 nucleotides read TGTGCCAGCAGCCGCCCCGGACAGCTTATCCAAGAGACCCAGTACTTC. Its protein product is CASSRPGQLIQETQYF.

The chain has TRBV19 and TRBJ1-6; a weak D match, TRBD1 (6 bases). With 6 bases removed from V and 10 bases from J, the gap between germline ends came to 25 bases. This CDR3 comprises 17 residues. From germline, CDR1 is LNHDA and CDR2 SQIVND (reference sequence). The CDR3 DNA sequence: TGTGCCAGTAGACCTCTTTGGGGGCGCCGAAGTAGATCACCCCTCCACTTT. Translated: CASRPLWGRRSRSPLHF.

The chain couples TRBV2 to TRBJ2-3, with 11 bases identical to TRBD2. This CDR3 is 14 amino acids long. Germline CDR1 SNHLY, CDR2 FYNNEI. V gave up 6 bases and J gave up 4 bases; unmatched junction bases: 3. For the CDR3, the DNA is TGTGCCAGCAGGGTAGCGGGGGGGGCAGATACGCAGTATTTT. This encodes CASRVAGGADTQYF.

V and J are TRBV18 and TRBJ1-5; 9 bases line up with TRBD1. The germline V gene encodes CDR1 KGHSH and CDR2 LQKENI. This CDR3 comprises 16 residues. J was trimmed by 0 bases and V by 2 bases; bases with no gene match: 2. This CDR3 is CASSPGTGYSNQPQHF. CDR3 in DNA: TGTGCCAGCTCACCAGGGACAGGGTATAGCAATCAGCCCCAGCATTTT. The complete variable domain, with remaining parts taken from reference TRBV18 and TRBJ1-5, reads NAGVMQNPRHLVRRRGQEARLRCSPMKGHSHVYWYRQLPEEGLKFMVYLQKENIIDESGMPKERFSAEFPKEGPSILRIQQVVRGDSAAYFCASSPGTGYSNQPQHFGDGTRLSIL.

The gene calls are TRBV7-2 and TRBJ2-1, with 7 bases that match TRBD1. The J segment lost 9 bases and the V segment lost 4 bases, leaving 6 bases of the junction unmatched. The germline V gene has CDR1 SGHTA and CDR2 FQGNSA. The CDR3 spans 13 residues. The CDR3 DNA reads as TGTGCCAGCAGCTATCAGGGGGTGGGTGAGCAGTTCTTC. Residues: CASSYQGVGEQFF. The whole variable domain, remainder taken from reference TRBV7-2 and TRBJ2-1, is GAGVSQSPSNKVTEKGKDVELRCDPISGHTALYWYRQSLGQGLEFLIYFQGNSAPDKSGLPSDRFSAERTGGSVSTLTIQRTQQEDSAVYLCASSYQGVGEQFFGPGTRLTVL.

The gene calls are TRBV5-1 and TRBJ2-5; D gene uncertain. V lost 1 base and J 5 bases, leaving 12 bases between the germline ends. The CDR3 loop spans 14 amino acids. Germline V lookup: CDR1 SGHRS, CDR2 YFSETQ. CDR3 in amino acids: CASSLPGSRETQYF. The CDR3, as DNA: TGCGCCAGCAGCTTGCCGGGCAGTCGGGAGACCCAGTACTTC.

This chain connects TRBV6-5 to TRBJ1-2; TRBD1 matches at 7 bases. The germline V gene has CDR1 MNHEY and CDR2 SVGAGI. This CDR3 contains 14 residues. The J segment lost 6 bases and the V segment lost 4 bases, leaving 8 bases of the junction unmatched. The CDR3, as DNA: TGTGCCAGCAGTTCGACAGGGTGGCAGGATGGCTACACCTTC. Amino acid sequence: CASSSTGWQDGYTF.

The chain is built from TRBV15 and TRBJ2-7; D is unclear. The germline V gene has CDR1 LNHNV and CDR2 YYDKDF (reference sequence). V gave up 0 bases and J gave up 3 bases, with 3 bases separating them. This CDR3 has 12 residues. CDR3 amino acids: CATSREGYEQYF. Here the CDR3 DNA reads TGTGCCACCAGCAGAGAAGGCTACGAGCAGTACTTC.

CDR3 sequence reads: CASSVDRAQETQYF. CDR3 sequence (DNA): TGTGCCAGCAGCGTAGACAGGGCCCAAGAGACCCAGTACTTC. The chain recombines TRBV9 with TRBJ2-5, with a weak D call TRBD1 (6 bases). This CDR3 has 14 amino acids. Between the trimmed V and J ends, which lost 0 bases and 1 base, there was a span of 7 bases. CDR1 and CDR2 (germline): SGDLS, YYNGEE. The whole variable domain, remainder taken from reference TRBV9 and TRBJ2-5, is DSGVTQTPKHLITATGQRVTLRCSPRSGDLSVYWYQQSLDQGLQFLIQYYNGEERAKGNILERFSAQQFPDLHSELNLSSLELGDSALYFCASSVDRAQETQYFGPGTRLLVL.

The chain carries TRBV2 and TRBJ1-2, with TRBD1 matching over 8 bases. The V gene's germline CDR1 is SNHLY and CDR2 FYNNEI. The CDR3 is 12 amino acids. The junction had 2 bases not matched to a gene; V was cut back by 4 bases and J by 7 bases. CDR3 residues: CASSGQGSGYTF. The CDR3 DNA is TGTGCCAGCAGTGGACAGGGGAGTGGCTACACCTTC.

This chain links TRBV5-1 with TRBJ2-2, with 8 nucleotides matching TRBD1. With 5 bases clipped from V and 6 bases from J, the junction kept 12 bases outside the gene matches. Germline CDR1 is SGHRS and CDR2 is YFSETQ. This CDR3 contains 16 residues. CDR3 amino acids: CASSTDRAGRAGELFF. CDR3 in DNA: TGCGCCAGCAGTACGGACAGGGCAGGACGGGCCGGGGAGCTGTTTTTT.

On this clone: This specimen includes other DNA sequences encoding the same CDR3. The DNA of the CDR3 is TGTGCCAGCAGCGGACAGGGTGCCCTTTCACCCCTCCACTTT. Its protein is CASSGQGALSPLHF. The chain carries TRBV7-9 and TRBJ1-6, with 8 bases fitting TRBD1. The CDR3 spans 14 residues. Trimming at V came to 5 bases and at J to 9 bases, leaving 6 bases not matched to a gene. The germline gives CDR1 SEHNR, CDR2 FQNEAQ (reference sequence).

This chain links TRBV5-4 with TRBJ2-1; 7 bases are shared with TRBD1. Per the germline V gene, CDR1 is SGHNT and CDR2 is YYREEE (reference sequence). V trimming: 2 bases; J trimming: 7 bases; junction bases outside the gene matches: 6. The CDR3 runs 14 residues. CDR3 amino acids: CASSFTGDANEQFF. CDR3 nucleotides: TGTGCCAGCAGCTTCACAGGGGACGCGAATGAGCAGTTCTTC. Supplemented by reference TRBV5-4 and TRBJ2-1, the full variable domain reads ETGVTQSPTHLIKTRGQQVTLRCSSQSGHNTVSWYQQALGQGPQFIFQYYREEENGRGNFPPRFSGLQFPNYSSELNVNALELDDSALYLCASSFTGDANEQFFGPGTRLTVL.

This chain connects TRBV7-9 to TRBJ2-7; no firm D call. Germline lookup yields CDR1 SEHNR and CDR2 FQNEAQ (reference sequence). With 5 bases removed from V and 3 bases from J, the gap between germline ends came to 14 bases. This CDR3 contains 14 residues. The CDR3 DNA follows: TGTGCCAGCAGCCCTCCTCGACCGCGCTACGAGCAGTACTTC. Translation: CASSPPRPRYEQYF.

The chain links TRBV19 to TRBJ2-5, with a possible D match to TRBD2 (5 bases). V was shortened by 5 bases and J by 2 bases, with 12 bases between the two germline ends. The CDR3 consists of 14 residues. Looked up from germline, CDR1 is LNHDA and CDR2 is SQIVND (reference sequence). For the CDR3, the DNA is TGTGCCAGTAGTCTCCGAGGGATTCAAGAGACCCAGTACTTC. This codes for CASSLRGIQETQYF. Together with reference TRBV19 and TRBJ2-5, the CDR3 gives the full variable domain: DGGITQSPKYLFRKEGQNVTLSCEQNLNHDAMYWYRQDPGQGLRLIYYSQIVNDFQKGDIAEGYSVSREKKESFPLTVTSAQKNPTAFYLCASSLRGIQETQYFGPGTRLLVL.

The rearrangement joins TRBV10-3 to TRBJ2-2; D possibly matches TRBD1 or TRBD2 (5 bases each). The CDR3 spans 16 residues. The V end lost 10 bases, the J end lost 0 bases, and 18 bases lay between the germline ends. CDR1 and CDR2 (germline): ENHRY, SYGVKD. The chain's CDR3 is CASLPGTAANTGELFF. The CDR3 coding sequence is TGTGCCAGTCTTCCCGGGACGGCCGCGAACACCGGGGAGCTGTTTTTT.

This chain joins TRBV5-6 and TRBJ2-3; unclear D gene. Trimming took 0 bases from V and 0 from J, leaving 11 bases between them. The CDR3 sequence is 16 residues long. Germline V gene sequence: CDR1 SGHDT, CDR2 YYEEEE. In DNA, the CDR3 is TGTGCCAGCAGCTTGGAAACAGTGACTAGCACAGATACGCAGTATTTT. Its protein is CASSLETVTSTDTQYF.